The 5 T cell receptor beta chains presented below share a single source sample, sequenced in a study of shared clonotypes between healthy human individuals. Sequenced by immunoSEQ multiplex PCR; TCRdb stores in-frame clones only, minus some. The sample comprises more than 1,200,000 clones, approximately 98.5% of which are singletons, and 0.36% rests with the top ten. Sequencing was done on a sample of naive CD4+ T cells sorted from blood. Subset denoted: CD45RA+ positively selected. The receptor source for this set is a young man in good health.

V is TRBV14 and J is TRBJ2-3, with 8 bases identical to TRBD1. The trim removed 4 bases at V and 3 bases at J, leaving 6 bases unmatched. The CDR3 has 15 residues. Germline-derived CDR1 and CDR2 are SGHDN and FVKESK. DNA of the CDR3: TGTGCCAGCAGCCTACAGGGGGTGAGGACAGATACGCAGTATTTT. Translation: CASSLQGVRTDTQYF.

This chain connects TRBV21-1 to TRBJ1-1; the DNA was not compared with TRBD1, the D call given in the table. TRBV21-1 is flagged as a pseudogene. This CDR3 spans 12 amino acids. The CDR3 is CAGQGPRPEAFF. DNA for the CDR3: TGTGCCGGACAGGGGCCCCGTCCTGAAGCTTTCTTT.

V and J are TRBV5-4 and TRBJ2-2; D remains unclear. Trimming shortened V by 4 bases and J by 6 bases, and 7 bases separated the two germline ends. In germline, CDR1 is SGHNT, CDR2 YYREEE (reference sequence). CDR3 length: 12 amino acids. CDR3 coding DNA: TGTGCCAGCAGCATAGGACCCGGGGAGCTGTTTTTT. It translates to CASSIGPGELFF.

This chain connects TRBV28 to TRBJ1-2; TRBD1 matches 8 bases. J gave up 5 bases and V 2 bases, and 10 bases lay outside the gene matches. Looked up from germline, CDR1 is MDHEN and CDR2 is SYDVKM. CDR3 length: 16 residues. The chain's CDR3 is CASSLGVGQGVYGYTF. CDR3 DNA sequence: TGTGCCAGCAGTTTAGGGGTAGGACAGGGTGTTTATGGCTACACCTTC.

The chain uses TRBV6-1 and TRBJ2-1; 7 bases agree with TRBD2. The CDR3 has 15 residues. Germline CDR1 and CDR2: MNHNS and SASEGT. V lost 7 bases and J lost 0; bases outside the gene matches: 6. This CDR3 reads CASKSSGNSYNEQFF. Here the CDR3 DNA reads TGTGCCAGCAAATCAAGCGGGAACTCCTACAATGAGCAGTTCTTC.